Sequencing of this T cell receptor beta chain was carried out in a study of beta chain features in type 1 diabetes. CDR1 and CDR2 (germline): MDHEN, SYDVKM. CDR3 length: 11 amino acids. V lost 8 bases and J lost 3, with 8 bases in between. Reverse transcription of all isolated RNA meant that expressed TCRB transcripts were sequenced. The data were produced by immunoSEQ multiplex PCR, yet TCRdb's version contains in-frame clones alone and is incomplete. In the table there are around 340,000 clones, 7% to 9% of which are singletons. Sequencing used central memory CD4+ T cells from blood. This TCR came from a young woman in good health. The chain has TRBV28 and TRBJ2-7, with unresolved D. The CDR3 loop is CASQSFYEQYF. CDR3 sequence (DNA): TGTGCCAGCCAATCTTTCTACGAGCAGTACTTC.